This T cell receptor beta chain emerged from a study of identifying expanded T cells in peripheral blood. Here immunoSEQ multiplex PCR was the method, and the copy in TCRdb shows in-frame clones only, minus some. Here the sample spans some 78,000 clones, about 88% being singletons. Healthy donors had no documented immune events, such as infections, while sampled. The CDR3 is 14 residues long. Germline V lookup: CDR1 MGHDK, CDR2 SYGVNS. V dropped 5 bases and J dropped 3 bases, with 11 bases sitting between them. The rearrangement links TRBV25-1 to TRBJ1-3; unclear D gene. Sequenced sample: blood. This sequence originates from a person aged 18 to 69 in good health. CDR3 protein: CASSIAGDGNTIYF. CDR3 DNA: TGTGCCAGCAGTATAGCGGGCGATGGAAACACCATATATTTT. Full variable domain (rest looked up from reference TRBV25-1 and TRBJ1-3): EADIYQTPRYLVIGTGKKITLECSQTMGHDKMYWYQQDPGMELHLIHYSYGVNSTEKGDLSSESTVSRIRTEHFPLTLESARPSHTSQYLCASSIAGDGNTIYFGEGSWLTVV.